This TCR beta chain was found in a study of blood T cell repertoires in COVID-19. Only in-frame clones appear in the TCRdb table, and some are missing; sequencing was by immunoSEQ multiplex PCR. The top ten hold around 0.3% of the sample, which has around 620,000 clones, 75% to 90% seen once. CDR1 is SGDLS, CDR2 YYNGEE, per germline. This CDR3 spans 14 amino acids. V gave up 0 bases and J gave up 3 bases; unmatched junction bases: 2. The chain recombines TRBV9 with TRBJ2-7; 8 positions match TRBD2. Material for sequencing was peripheral blood. The sequence was collected from a woman aged 18 to 35 with acute or convalescent COVID-19. CDR3 residues: CASSVDAGGYEQYF. CDR3 DNA sequence: TGTGCCAGCAGCGTAGATGCGGGGGGCTACGAGCAGTACTTC.